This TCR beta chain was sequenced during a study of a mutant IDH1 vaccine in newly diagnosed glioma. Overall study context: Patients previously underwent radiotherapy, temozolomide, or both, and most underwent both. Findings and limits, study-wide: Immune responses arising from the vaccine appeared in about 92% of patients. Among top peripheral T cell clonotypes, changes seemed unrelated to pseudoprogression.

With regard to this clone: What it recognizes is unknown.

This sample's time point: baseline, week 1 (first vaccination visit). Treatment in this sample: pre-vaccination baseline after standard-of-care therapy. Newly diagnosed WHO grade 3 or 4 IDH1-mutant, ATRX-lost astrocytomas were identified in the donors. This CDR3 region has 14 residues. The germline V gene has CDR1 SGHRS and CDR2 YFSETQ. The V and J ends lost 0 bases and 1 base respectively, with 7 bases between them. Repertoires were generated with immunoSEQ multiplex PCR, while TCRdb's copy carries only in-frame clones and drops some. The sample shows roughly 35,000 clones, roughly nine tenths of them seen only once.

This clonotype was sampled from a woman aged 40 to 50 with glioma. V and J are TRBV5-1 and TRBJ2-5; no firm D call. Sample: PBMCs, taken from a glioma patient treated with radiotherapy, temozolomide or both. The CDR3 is CASSLEHPQETQYF. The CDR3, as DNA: TGCGCCAGCAGCTTGGAGCATCCCCAAGAGACCCAGTACTTC.